This is a list of T cell receptor beta chains from one sample in a study of OX40 agonist ivuxolimab in advanced cancers. Libraries were prepared by immunoSEQ multiplex PCR; TCRdb keeps only in-frame clonotypes and omits some of them. In the table there are just over 90,000 clones, 90% to 95% of which are singletons. The sequenced sample was CD4+ or CD8+ T cells sorted from blood, obtained in a trial of the OX40 agonist ivuxolimab. The receptors stem from an adult with an advanced solid tumor such as melanoma, head and neck, liver or kidney cancer. Each CDR3 is given with its conserved first and last residue. The D gene is left open where the match is weak. Expanded clones get a size class; other rows say once, few or many, or leave the size out.

size,J,V,D,length,DNA,CDR3
-,TRBJ2-2,TRBV5-1,-,13,TGCGCCAGCTCCCCGAAGGACCATCGGGAGCTGTTTTTT,CASSPKDHRELFF
-,TRBJ2-1,TRBV10-3,-,12,TGTGCCATGGGCCATACAGACAATGAGCAGTTCTTC,CAMGHTDNEQFF
-,TRBJ2-7,TRBV7-8,-,14,TGTGCCAGCAGCTTCGAAGCGGGTTCTTACGAGCAGTACTTC,CASSFEAGSYEQYF
-,TRBJ1-1,TRBV27,-,16,TGTGCCAGCAGTTTGGGGATGGAGCTGAGGAAAACTGAAGCTTTCTTT,CASSLGMELRKTEAFF
-,TRBJ2-7,TRBV5-6,-,14,TGTGCCAGCAGCTCTACCCTAGCTGTCTACGAGCAGTACTTC,CASSSTLAVYEQYF
-,TRBJ1-2,TRBV6-1,-,16,TGTGCCAGCAGTGAAAGGGTTCAGCCGGGCTTCTATGGCTACACCTTC,CASSERVQPGFYGYTF
-,TRBJ2-1,TRBV6-1,TRBD1,15,TGTGCCAGCAGTGAACGGGGACAGGGGTTAGGTGAGCAGTTCTTC,CASSERGQGLGEQFF
-,TRBJ2-7,TRBV10-3,TRBD2,14,TGTGCCATCATTGGGACTACAGTCAAGGGCGAGCAGTACTTC,CAIIGTTVKGEQYF
-,TRBJ2-7,TRBV11-3,-,13,TGTGCCAGCAGCTCTAGGGAGTCTGACGAGCAGTACTTC,CASSSRESDEQYF
-,TRBJ2-3,TRBV5-1,TRBD2,16,TGCGCCAGCAGCTTGGCCGGACTAGTGAGCACAGATACGCAGTATTTT,CASSLAGLVSTDTQYF
few,TRBJ2-1,TRBV27,TRBD2,14,TGTGCCAGCAGGGGACTAGGGTTAAACAATGAGCAGTTCTTC,CASRGLGLNNEQFF
once,TRBJ1-4,TRBV7-8,-,15,TGTGCCAGCAGCTTAGCGGGGGCGCGGGATGAAAAACTGTTTTTT,CASSLAGARDEKLFF
-,TRBJ2-7,TRBV11-2,-,16,TGTGCCAGCAGCTTAGTTGAGGCGGGGAAAACCTACGAGCAGTACTTC,CASSLVEAGKTYEQYF
-,TRBJ1-5,TRBV6-5,-,13,TGTGCCAGCAGTTTTGGTAGCAATCAGCCCCAGCATTTT,CASSFGSNQPQHF
-,TRBJ2-7,TRBV5-1,-,15,TGCGCCAGCAGCTCATCAGTACACGGTTCCCACGAGCAGTACTTC,CASSSSVHGSHEQYF
-,TRBJ2-1,TRBV27,-,15,TGTGCCAGCAGTTTATCAGGATTAGGACACAATGAGCAGTTCTTC,CASSLSGLGHNEQFF
-,TRBJ1-6,TRBV19,-,16,TGTGCCAGTAGTATAGGCGGGACACTCAACAATTCACCCCTCCACTTT,CASSIGGTLNNSPLHF
once,TRBJ1-3,TRBV25-1,-,18,TGTGCCAGCAGTCCCCACTCTTCGGGGTTCCGGCCGGGAAACACCATATATTTT,CASSPHSSGFRPGNTIYF
once,TRBJ1-1,TRBV11-2,-,14,TGTGCCAGCAGCTTAATGGGACAGAACACTGAAGCTTTCTTT,CASSLMGQNTEAFF
-,TRBJ2-1,TRBV5-1,TRBD2,15,TGCGCCAGCAGCCCAAGTAGCGGGGGCTACAATGAGCAGTTCTTC,CASSPSSGGYNEQFF
-,TRBJ1-1,TRBV7-9,-,15,TGTGCCAGCAGCCCCGCCGTTAGGGGGAACACTGAAGCTTTCTTT,CASSPAVRGNTEAFF
-,TRBJ2-7,TRBV27,TRBD1,14,TGTGCCAGCAGTACAGGGGGCGCATCCTACGGGCAGTACTTC,CASSTGGASYGQYF
-,TRBJ2-3,TRBV9,-,14,TGTGCCAGCAGCGTAGGCGGGTTCACAGATACGCAGTATTTT,CASSVGGFTDTQYF
-,TRBJ2-7,TRBV4-1,-,15,TGCGCCAGCAGCCAAACCGGGACACTCCTCGGCGAGCAGTACTTC,CASSQTGTLLGEQYF
-,TRBJ2-3,TRBV7-2,TRBD2,15,TGTGCCAGCAGCTTAGGAATAGCGGGGTCAGATACGCAGTATTTT,CASSLGIAGSDTQYF
-,TRBJ1-1,TRBV5-6,-,13,TGTGCCAGCAGCTTGTTCAGGAACACTGAAGCTTTCTTT,CASSLFRNTEAFF
once,TRBJ1-1,TRBV5-6,-,13,TGTGCCAGCAGCTTGGGTTTGGGGGCAGAAGCTTTCTTT,CASSLGLGAEAFF
-,TRBJ2-3,TRBV5-4,TRBD2,19,TGTGCCAGCAGCTGGGGACTAGCGGGAGTACCAGCTAGCACAGATACGCAGTATTTT,CASSWGLAGVPASTDTQYF
-,TRBJ2-7,TRBV14,TRBD2,16,TGTGCCAGCAGCCCTCAGGGACTAGCGTTTTCCTACGAGCAGTACTTC,CASSPQGLAFSYEQYF